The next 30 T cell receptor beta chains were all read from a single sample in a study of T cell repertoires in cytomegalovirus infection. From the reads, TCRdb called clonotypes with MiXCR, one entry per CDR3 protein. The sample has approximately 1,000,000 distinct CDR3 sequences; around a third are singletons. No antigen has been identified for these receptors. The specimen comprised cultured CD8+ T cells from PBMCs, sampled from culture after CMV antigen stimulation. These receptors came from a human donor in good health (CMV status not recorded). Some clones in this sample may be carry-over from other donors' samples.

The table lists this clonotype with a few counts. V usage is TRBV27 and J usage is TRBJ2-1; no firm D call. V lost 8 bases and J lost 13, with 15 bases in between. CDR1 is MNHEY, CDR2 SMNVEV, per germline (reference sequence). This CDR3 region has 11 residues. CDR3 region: CASLGKGVQFF. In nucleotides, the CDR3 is TGTGCCAGCCTTGGAAAAGGAGTTCAGTTCTTC.

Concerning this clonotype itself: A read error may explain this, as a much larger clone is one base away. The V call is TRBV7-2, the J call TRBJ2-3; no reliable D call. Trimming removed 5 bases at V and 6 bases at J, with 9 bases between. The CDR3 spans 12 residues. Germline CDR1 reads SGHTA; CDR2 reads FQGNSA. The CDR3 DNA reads TGTGCCAGCAGCGCCCCTAGGGATACGCAGTATTTT. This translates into CASSAPRDTQYF. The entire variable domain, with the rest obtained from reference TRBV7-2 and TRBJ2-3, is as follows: GAGVSQSPSNKVTEKGKDVELRCDPISGHTALYWYRQSLGQGLEFLIYFQGNSAPDKSGLPSDRFSAERTGGSVSTLTIQRTQQEDSAVYLCASSAPRDTQYFGPGTRLTVL.

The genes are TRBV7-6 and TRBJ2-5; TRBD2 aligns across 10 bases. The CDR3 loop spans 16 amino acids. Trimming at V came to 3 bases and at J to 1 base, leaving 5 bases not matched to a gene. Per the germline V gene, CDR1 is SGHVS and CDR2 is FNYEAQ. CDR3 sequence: CASSLRASGSQETQYF. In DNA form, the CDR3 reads TGTGCCAGCAGCTTGAGGGCTAGCGGGAGCCAAGAGACCCAGTACTTC.

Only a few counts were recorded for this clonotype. CDR3 sequence: CASSLDSVYEQYF. The CDR3 region has the DNA TGTGCCAGCAGTTTAGACAGTGTCTACGAGCAGTACTTC. The rearrangement uses TRBV28 and TRBJ2-7, with D possibly being TRBD1 (5 bases). The CDR3 has 13 amino acids. Germline assignment: CDR1 MDHEN and CDR2 SYDVKM. The V gene lost 2 bases and the J gene lost 3 bases, with 8 bases spanning the gap.

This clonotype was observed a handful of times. The CDR3, as DNA: TGTGCCAGCAACCAACCACCGGGAAGGAACACTGAAGCTTTCTTT. Protein: CASNQPPGRNTEAFF. The chain carries TRBV6-2 or TRBV6-3 and TRBJ1-1; D unclear. In germline, CDR1 is MNHEY, CDR2 SVGEGT. The CDR3 is 15 amino acids. V shed 7 bases and J shed 1 base, with 16 bases lying between them.

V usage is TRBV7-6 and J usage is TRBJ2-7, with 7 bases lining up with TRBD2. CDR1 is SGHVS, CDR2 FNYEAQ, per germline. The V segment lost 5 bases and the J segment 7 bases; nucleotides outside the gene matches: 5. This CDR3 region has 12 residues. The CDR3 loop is CASSPGGWEQYF. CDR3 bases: TGTGCCAGCAGCCCCGGGGGGTGGGAGCAGTACTTC. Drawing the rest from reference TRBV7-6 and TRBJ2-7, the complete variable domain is GAGVSQSPRYKVTKRGQDVALRCDPISGHVSLYWYRQALGQGPEFLTYFNYEAQQDKSGLPNDRFSAERPEGSISTLTIQRTEQRDSAMYRCASSPGGWEQYFGPGTRLTVT.

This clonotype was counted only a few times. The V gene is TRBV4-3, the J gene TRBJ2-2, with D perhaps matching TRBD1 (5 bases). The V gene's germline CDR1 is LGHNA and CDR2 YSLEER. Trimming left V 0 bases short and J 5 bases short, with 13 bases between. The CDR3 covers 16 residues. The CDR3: CASSQESGLGTGELFF. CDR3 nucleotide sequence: TGCGCCAGCAGCCAAGAGTCAGGGTTGGGAACCGGGGAGCTGTTTTTT.

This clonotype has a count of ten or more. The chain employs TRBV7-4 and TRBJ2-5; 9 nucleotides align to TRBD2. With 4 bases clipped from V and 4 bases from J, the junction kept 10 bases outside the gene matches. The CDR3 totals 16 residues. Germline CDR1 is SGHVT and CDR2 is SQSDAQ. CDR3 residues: CASSSGLALGRETQYF. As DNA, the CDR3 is TGTGCCAGCAGCTCAGGACTAGCGTTAGGTCGAGAGACCCAGTACTTC.

Here the CDR3 DNA reads TGTGCCAGCAGCTTTTCACGGATTGAAGAGACCCAGTACTTC. Translation: CASSFSRIEETQYF. The V gene is TRBV7-2, the J gene TRBJ2-5; the D is unclear. The CDR3 length is 14 residues. The germline gives CDR1 SGHTA, CDR2 FQGNSA. V lost 3 bases and J lost 3, with 11 bases in between.

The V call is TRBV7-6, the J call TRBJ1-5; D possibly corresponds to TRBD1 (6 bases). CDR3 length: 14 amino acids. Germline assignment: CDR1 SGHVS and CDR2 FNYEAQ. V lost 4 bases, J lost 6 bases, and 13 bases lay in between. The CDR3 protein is CASSSRGASQPQHF. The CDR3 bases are TGTGCCAGCAGCTCCCGGGGGGCGAGTCAGCCCCAGCATTTT.

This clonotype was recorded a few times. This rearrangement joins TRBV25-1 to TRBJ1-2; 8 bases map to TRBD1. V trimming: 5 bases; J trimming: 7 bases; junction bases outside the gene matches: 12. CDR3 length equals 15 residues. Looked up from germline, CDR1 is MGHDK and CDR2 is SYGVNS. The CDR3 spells CASSPRGQGFVGYTF. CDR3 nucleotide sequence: TGTGCCAGCAGTCCCAGGGGGCAGGGGTTTGTTGGCTACACCTTC.

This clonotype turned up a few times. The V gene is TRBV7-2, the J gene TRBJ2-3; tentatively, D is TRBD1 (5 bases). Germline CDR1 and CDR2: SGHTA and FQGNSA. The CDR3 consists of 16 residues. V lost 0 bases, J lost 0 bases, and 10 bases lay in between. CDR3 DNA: TGTGCCAGCAGCTTAGCGACAGCGACTAGCACAGATACGCAGTATTTT. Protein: CASSLATATSTDTQYF. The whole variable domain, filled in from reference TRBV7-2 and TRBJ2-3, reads GAGVSQSPSNKVTEKGKDVELRCDPISGHTALYWYRQSLGQGLEFLIYFQGNSAPDKSGLPSDRFSAERTGGSVSTLTIQRTQQEDSAVYLCASSLATATSTDTQYFGPGTRLTVL.

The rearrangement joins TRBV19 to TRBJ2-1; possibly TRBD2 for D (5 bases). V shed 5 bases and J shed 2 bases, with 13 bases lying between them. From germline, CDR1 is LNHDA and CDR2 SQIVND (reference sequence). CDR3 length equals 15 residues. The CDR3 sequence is CASSGWELPYNEQFF. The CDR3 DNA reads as TGTGCCAGTAGTGGTTGGGAGCTTCCCTACAATGAGCAGTTCTTC.

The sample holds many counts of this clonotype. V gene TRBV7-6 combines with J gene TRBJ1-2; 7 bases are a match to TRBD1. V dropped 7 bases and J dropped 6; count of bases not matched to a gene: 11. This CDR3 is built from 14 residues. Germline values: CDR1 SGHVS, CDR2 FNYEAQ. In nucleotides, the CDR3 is TGTGCCAGCACCAAGGGGGCAGCCTTCGATGGCTACACCTTC. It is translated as CASTKGAAFDGYTF.

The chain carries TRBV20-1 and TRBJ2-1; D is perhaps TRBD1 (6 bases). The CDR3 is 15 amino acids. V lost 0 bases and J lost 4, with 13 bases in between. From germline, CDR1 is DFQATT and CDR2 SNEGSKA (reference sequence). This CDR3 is CSARDADSLYNEQFF. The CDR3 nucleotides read TGCAGTGCTAGAGATGCGGACAGTTTATACAATGAGCAGTTCTTC.

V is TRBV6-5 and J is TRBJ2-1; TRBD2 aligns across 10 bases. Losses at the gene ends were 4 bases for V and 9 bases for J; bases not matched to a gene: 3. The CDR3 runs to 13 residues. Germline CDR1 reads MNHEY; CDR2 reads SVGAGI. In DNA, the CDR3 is TGTGCCAGCAGTTCGGCTAGCGGGGGTGAGCAGTTCTTC. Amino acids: CASSSASGGEQFF.

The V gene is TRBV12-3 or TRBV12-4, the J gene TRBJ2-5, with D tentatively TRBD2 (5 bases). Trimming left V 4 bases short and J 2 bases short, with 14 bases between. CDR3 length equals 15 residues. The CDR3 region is CASSSNRDYQETQYF. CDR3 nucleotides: TGTGCCAGCAGTTCCAATAGAGACTATCAAGAGACCCAGTACTTC.

CDR3 in DNA: TGTGCCAGCAGCCAAGATTGGTCGGATAATTCACCCCTCCACTTT. Residues: CASSQDWSDNSPLHF. V is TRBV14 and J is TRBJ1-6; the D is unclear. The germline gives CDR1 SGHDN, CDR2 FVKESK. V lost 0 bases, J lost 5 bases, and 8 bases lay in between. The length of the CDR3 is 15 residues. The whole variable domain, remainder taken from reference TRBV14 and TRBJ1-6, is EAGVTQFPSHSVIEKGQTVTLRCDPISGHDNLYWYRRVMGKEIKFLLHFVKESKQDESGMPNNRFLAERTGGTYSTLKVQPAELEDSGVYFCASSQDWSDNSPLHFGNGTRLTVT.

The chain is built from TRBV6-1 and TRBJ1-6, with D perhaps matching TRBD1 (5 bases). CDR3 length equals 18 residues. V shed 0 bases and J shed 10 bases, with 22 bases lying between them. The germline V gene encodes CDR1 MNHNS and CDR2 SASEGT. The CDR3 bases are TGTGCCAGCAGTGAAGCGAGGGGAGGCTTAGTCCTAGGCTCACCCCTCCACTTT. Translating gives CASSEARGGLVLGSPLHF.

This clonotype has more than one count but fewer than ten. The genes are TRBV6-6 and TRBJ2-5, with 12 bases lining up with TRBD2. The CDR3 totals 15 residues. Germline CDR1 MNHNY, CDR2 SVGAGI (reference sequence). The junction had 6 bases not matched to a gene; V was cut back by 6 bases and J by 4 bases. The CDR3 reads CASRTSGGPPETQYF. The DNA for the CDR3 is TGTGCCAGCAGAACTAGCGGGGGGCCTCCAGAGACCCAGTACTTC.

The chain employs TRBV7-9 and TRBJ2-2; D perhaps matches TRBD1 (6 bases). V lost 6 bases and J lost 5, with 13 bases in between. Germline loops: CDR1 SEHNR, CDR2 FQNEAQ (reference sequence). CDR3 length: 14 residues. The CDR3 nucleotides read TGTGCCAGCAGTTCGGCCAGGGGTACCGGGGAGCTGTTTTTT. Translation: CASSSARGTGELFF.

CDR3 region: CASSLRTGGNYGYTF. In DNA form, the CDR3 reads TGTGCCAGCAGCCTTAGGACAGGGGGCAACTATGGCTACACCTTC. The chain couples TRBV27 to TRBJ1-2; 11 bases line up with TRBD1. The germline V gene encodes CDR1 MNHEY and CDR2 SMNVEV (reference sequence). The V gene end was trimmed by 6 bases and the J gene end by 2 bases; junction bases not matched to a gene: 5. This CDR3 has 15 residues.

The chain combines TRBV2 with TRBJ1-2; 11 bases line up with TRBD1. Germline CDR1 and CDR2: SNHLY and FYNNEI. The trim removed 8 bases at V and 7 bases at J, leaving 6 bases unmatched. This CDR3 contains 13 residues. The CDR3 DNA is TGTGCCAGCTCGGACAGGGGGCTGGTTGGCTACACCTTC. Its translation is CASSDRGLVGYTF.

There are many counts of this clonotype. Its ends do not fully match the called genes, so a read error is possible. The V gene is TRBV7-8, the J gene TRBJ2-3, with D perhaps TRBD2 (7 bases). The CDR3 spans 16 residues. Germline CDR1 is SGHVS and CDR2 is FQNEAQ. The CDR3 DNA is TGTGCCAGCAGCTTAGATGGGAACGAGGGAGGGGGGGCAAGTAATTTT. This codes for CASSLDGNEGGGASNF.

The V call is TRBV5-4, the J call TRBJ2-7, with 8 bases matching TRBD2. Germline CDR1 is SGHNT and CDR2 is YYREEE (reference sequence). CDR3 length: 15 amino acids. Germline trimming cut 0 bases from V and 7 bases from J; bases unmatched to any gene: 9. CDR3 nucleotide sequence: TGTGCCAGCAGCTTGGGACGGGGGGGACCAAGGGAGCAGTACTTC. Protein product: CASSLGRGGPREQYF.

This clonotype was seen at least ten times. This CDR3 is CASSPPALRLNTDTQYF. CDR3 nucleotide sequence: TGTGCCAGCAGCCCTCCGGCTCTTCGGCTAAACACAGATACGCAGTATTTT. The chain joins TRBV11-2 to TRBJ2-3; the D is unclear. Between the trimmed V and J ends, which lost 5 bases and 2 bases, there was a span of 20 bases. Germline values: CDR1 SGHAT, CDR2 FQNNGV. The CDR3 contains 17 residues.

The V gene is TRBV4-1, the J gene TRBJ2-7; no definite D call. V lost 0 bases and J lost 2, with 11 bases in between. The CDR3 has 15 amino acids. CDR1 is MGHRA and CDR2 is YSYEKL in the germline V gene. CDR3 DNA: TGCGCCAGCAGCCAAGATGAAAGATCTCCCTACGAGCAGTACTTC. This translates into CASSQDERSPYEQYF.

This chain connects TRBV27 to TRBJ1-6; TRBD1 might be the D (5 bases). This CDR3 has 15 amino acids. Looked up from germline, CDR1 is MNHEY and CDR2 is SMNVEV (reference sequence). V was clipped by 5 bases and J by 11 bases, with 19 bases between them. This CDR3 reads CASSPGFVSGPPLHF. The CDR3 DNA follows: TGTGCCAGCAGTCCCGGATTCGTGTCAGGGCCACCCCTCCACTTT.

The CDR3 reads CASSPRALGSAYYEQYV. The CDR3 region has the DNA TGTGCCAGCTCACCACGGGCCTTAGGAAGCGCGTACTACGAGCAGTACGTC. The chain links TRBV18 to TRBJ2-7, with D unclear. The CDR3 has 17 amino acids. V shed 1 base and J shed 3 bases, with 19 bases lying between them. Germline V gene sequence: CDR1 KGHSH, CDR2 LQKENI.

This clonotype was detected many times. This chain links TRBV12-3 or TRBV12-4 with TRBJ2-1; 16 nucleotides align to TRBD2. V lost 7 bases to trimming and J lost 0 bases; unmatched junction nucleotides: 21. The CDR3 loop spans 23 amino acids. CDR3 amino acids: CASNLSGTSGGALTRDSYNEQFF. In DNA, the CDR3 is TGTGCCAGCAACCTCTCCGGGACTAGCGGGGGGGCCCTTACAAGGGACTCCTACAATGAGCAGTTCTTC.